A single sample is the source of the 5 T cell receptor beta chains below, sequenced in a study of T-cell memory formation after mild COVID-19. MiXCR was run by TCRdb on the 5' RACE reads, yielding one entry per CDR3 protein. The sample records fewer than 400,000 distinct CDR3 sequences, 16% being singletons. Source material: PBMCs or a T cell subset sorted from them (not recorded which). These receptors all stem from a man aged 18 to 30 who had mild COVID-19 (a few samples of this study predate the infection). Cell type and time point are not known.

Only a few counts were recorded for this clonotype. V gene TRBV10-2 combines with J gene TRBJ2-3, with 7 bases that match TRBD2. The length of the CDR3 is 14 residues. V lost 6 bases to trimming and J lost 3 bases; unmatched junction nucleotides: 6. Germline CDR1 is WSHSY and CDR2 is SAAADI. Written as DNA, the CDR3 is TGCGCCAGCAGGAGGGAGGGGAGAACAGATACGCAGTATTTT. Encoded protein: CASRREGRTDTQYF.

J is TRBJ2-7 and V is TRBV6-6; weak D call: TRBD2 (6 bases). V dropped 5 bases and J dropped 6 bases, with 14 bases sitting between them. CDR1 and CDR2 (germline): MNHNY, SVGAGI (reference sequence). The CDR3 is 13 amino acids. CDR3 sequence: CASSQGRQGEQYV. In nucleotides, the CDR3 is TGTGCCAGCAGTCAAGGGAGGCAGGGCGAGCAGTACGTC.

The genes are TRBV3-1 and TRBJ2-5; tentatively, D is TRBD2 (5 bases). With 2 bases removed from V and 0 bases from J, the gap between germline ends came to 7 bases. Germline V gene sequence: CDR1 LGHDT, CDR2 YNNKEL (reference sequence). The CDR3 sequence is 14 residues long. CDR3 amino acids: CASSQKDYQETQYF. The CDR3 nucleotides read TGTGCCAGCAGCCAAAAGGACTACCAAGAGACCCAGTACTTC.

This clonotype was seen more than once but under ten times. The chain recombines TRBV20-1 with TRBJ2-7; 9 nucleotides match TRBD1. Germline V gene lookup returns CDR1 DFQATT and CDR2 SNEGSKA (reference sequence). This CDR3 region has 12 residues. J gave up 5 bases and V 6 bases, and 5 bases lay outside the gene matches. DNA of the CDR3: TGCAGTGCCAGGGACAGGGCTCACGAGCAGTACTTC. Protein: CSARDRAHEQYF.

The sample holds a few counts of this clonotype. The chain employs TRBV2 and TRBJ1-6; D unclear. The V gene's germline CDR1 is SNHLY and CDR2 FYNNEI. The V and J ends lost 3 bases and 5 bases respectively, with 11 bases between them. CDR3 length: 15 residues. The CDR3 reads CASSEGRLHNSPLHF. The CDR3 coding sequence is TGTGCCAGCAGTGAGGGCAGGCTACATAATTCACCCCTCCACTTT.